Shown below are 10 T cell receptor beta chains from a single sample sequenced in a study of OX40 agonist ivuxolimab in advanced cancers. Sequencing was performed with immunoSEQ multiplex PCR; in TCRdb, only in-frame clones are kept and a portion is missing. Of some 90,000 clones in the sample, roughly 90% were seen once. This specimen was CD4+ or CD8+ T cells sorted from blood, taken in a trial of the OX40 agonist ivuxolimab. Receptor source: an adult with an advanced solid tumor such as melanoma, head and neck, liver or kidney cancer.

This chain's CDR3 is CASTSLSPGGPTDTQYF. The CDR3 region has the DNA TGTGCCAGCACCTCCCTATCACCGGGGGGGCCGACAGATACGCAGTATTTT. The J gene is TRBJ2-3, the V gene TRBV7-6; TRBD2 agrees at 8 bases. Trimming at V came to 7 bases and at J to 3 bases, leaving 15 bases not matched to a gene. The germline V gene has CDR1 SGHVS and CDR2 FNYEAQ. This CDR3 contains 17 residues.

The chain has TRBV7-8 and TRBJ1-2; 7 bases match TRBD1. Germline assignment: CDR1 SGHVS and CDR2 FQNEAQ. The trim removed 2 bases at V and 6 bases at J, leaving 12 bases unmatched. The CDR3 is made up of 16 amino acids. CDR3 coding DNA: TGTGCCAGCAGCTTAAACCGCCGAGACAGGGAGGATGGCTACACCTTC. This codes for CASSLNRRDREDGYTF.

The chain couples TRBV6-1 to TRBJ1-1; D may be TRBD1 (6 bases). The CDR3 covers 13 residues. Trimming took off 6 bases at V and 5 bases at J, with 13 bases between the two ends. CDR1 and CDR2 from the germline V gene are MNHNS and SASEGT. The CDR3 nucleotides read TGTGCCAGCAGCCTGACAGGTTGGACTGAAGCTTTCTTT. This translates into CASSLTGWTEAFF.

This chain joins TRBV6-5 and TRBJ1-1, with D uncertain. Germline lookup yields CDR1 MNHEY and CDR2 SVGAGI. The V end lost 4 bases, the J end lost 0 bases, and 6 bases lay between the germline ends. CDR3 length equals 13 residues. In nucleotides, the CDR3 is TGTGCCAGCAGTTCACGATTGAACACTGAAGCTTTCTTT. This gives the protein CASSSRLNTEAFF.

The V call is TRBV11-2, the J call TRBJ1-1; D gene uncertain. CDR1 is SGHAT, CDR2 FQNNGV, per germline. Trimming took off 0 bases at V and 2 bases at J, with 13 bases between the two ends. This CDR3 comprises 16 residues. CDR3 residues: CASSLDRPVLNTEAFF. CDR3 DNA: TGTGCCAGCAGCTTAGATCGGCCCGTTCTAAACACTGAAGCTTTCTTT.

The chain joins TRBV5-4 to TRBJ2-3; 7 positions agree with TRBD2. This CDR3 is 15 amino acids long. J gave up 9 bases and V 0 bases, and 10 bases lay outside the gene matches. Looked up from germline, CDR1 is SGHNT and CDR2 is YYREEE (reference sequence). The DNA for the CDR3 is TGTGCCAGCAGCTTGGTGCCGGGGGGAAGGGACACGCAGTATTTT. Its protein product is CASSLVPGGRDTQYF. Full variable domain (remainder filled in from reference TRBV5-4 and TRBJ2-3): ETGVTQSPTHLIKTRGQQVTLRCSSQSGHNTVSWYQQALGQGPQFIFQYYREEENGRGNFPPRFSGLQFPNYSSELNVNALELDDSALYLCASSLVPGGRDTQYFGPGTRLTVL.

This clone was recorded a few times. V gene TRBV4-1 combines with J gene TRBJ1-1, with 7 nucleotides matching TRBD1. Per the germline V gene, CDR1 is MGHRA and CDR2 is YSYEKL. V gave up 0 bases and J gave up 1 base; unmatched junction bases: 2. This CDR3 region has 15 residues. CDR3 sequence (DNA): TGCGCCAGCAGCCAAGAGGACAGGCGGAACACTGAAGCTTTCTTT. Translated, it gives CASSQEDRRNTEAFF.

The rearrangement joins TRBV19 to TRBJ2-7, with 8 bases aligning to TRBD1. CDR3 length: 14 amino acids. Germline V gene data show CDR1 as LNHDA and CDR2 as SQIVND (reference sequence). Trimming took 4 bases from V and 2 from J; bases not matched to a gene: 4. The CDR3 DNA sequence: TGTGCCAGTAGTACAGGGGGCCTTACCTACGAGCAGTACTTC. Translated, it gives CASSTGGLTYEQYF.

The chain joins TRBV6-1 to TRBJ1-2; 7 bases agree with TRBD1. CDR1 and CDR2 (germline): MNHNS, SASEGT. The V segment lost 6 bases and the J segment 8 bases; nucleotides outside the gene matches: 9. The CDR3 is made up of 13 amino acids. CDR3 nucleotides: TGTGCCAGCAGGGGCGACCGGACAGGCGGCTACACCTTC. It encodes CASRGDRTGGYTF.

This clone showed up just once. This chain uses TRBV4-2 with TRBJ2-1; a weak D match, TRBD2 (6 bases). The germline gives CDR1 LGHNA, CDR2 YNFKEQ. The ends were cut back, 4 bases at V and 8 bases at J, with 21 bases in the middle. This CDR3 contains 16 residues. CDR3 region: CASSPQRLEEHDEQFF. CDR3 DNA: TGTGCCAGCAGCCCCCAGAGACTAGAGGAACACGATGAGCAGTTCTTC.